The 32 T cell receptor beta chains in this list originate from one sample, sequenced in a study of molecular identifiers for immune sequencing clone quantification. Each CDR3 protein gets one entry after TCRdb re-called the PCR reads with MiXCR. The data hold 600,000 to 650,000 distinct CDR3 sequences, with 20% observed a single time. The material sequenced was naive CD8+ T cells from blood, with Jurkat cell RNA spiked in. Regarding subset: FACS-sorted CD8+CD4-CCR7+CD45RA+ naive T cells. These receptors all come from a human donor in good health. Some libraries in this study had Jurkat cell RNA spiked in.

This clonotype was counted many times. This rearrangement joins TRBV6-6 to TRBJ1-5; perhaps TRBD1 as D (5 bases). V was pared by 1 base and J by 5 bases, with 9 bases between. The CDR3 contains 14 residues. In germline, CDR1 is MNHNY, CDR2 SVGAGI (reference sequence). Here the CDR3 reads CASSYWVGDQPQHF. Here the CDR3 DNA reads TGTGCCAGCAGTTACTGGGTGGGGGATCAGCCCCAGCATTTT.

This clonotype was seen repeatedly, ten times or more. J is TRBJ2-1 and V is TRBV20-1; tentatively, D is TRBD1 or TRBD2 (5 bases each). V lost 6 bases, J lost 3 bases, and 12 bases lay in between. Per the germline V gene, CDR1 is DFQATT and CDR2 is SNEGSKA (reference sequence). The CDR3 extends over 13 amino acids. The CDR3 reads CSAPGTIYNEQFF. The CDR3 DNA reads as TGCAGTGCCCCCGGGACCATCTACAATGAGCAGTTCTTC.

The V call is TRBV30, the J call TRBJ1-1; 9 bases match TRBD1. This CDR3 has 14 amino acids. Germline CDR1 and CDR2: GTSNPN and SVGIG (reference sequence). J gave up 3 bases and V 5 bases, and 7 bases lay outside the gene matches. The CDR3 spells CAWERGQGDTEAFF. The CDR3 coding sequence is TGTGCCTGGGAGCGGGGACAGGGAGACACTGAAGCTTTCTTT.

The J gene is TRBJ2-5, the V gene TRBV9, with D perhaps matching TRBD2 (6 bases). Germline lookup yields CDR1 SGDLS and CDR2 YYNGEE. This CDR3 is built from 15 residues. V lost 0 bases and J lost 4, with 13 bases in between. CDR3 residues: CASSVVATGGETQYF. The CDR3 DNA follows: TGTGCCAGCAGCGTAGTGGCTACCGGGGGAGAGACCCAGTACTTC.

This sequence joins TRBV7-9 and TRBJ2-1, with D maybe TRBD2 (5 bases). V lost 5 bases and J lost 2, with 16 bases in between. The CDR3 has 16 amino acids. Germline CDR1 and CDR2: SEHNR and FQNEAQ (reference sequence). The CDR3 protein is CASSQVGGYAYNEQFF. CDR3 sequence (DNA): TGTGCCAGCAGCCAGGTGGGCGGGTACGCCTACAATGAGCAGTTCTTC.

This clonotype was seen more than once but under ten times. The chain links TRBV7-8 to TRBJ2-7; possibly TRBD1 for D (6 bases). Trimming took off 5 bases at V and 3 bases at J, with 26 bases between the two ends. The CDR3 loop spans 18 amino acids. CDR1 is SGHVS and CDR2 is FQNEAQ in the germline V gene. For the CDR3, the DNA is TGTGCCAGCAGCCCTGTTTCTTCAGGGGTAACTTCCTACTACGAGCAGTACTTC. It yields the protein CASSPVSSGVTSYYEQYF.

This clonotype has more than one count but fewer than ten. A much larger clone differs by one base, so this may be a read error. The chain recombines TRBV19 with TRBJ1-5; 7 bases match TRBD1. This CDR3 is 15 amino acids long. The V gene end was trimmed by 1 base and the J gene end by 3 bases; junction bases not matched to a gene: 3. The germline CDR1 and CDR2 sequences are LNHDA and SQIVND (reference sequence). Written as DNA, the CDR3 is TGTGCCAGTAGTATAGGACAGGGCTACAATCAGCCCCAGCATTTT. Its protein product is CASSIGQGYNQPQHF.

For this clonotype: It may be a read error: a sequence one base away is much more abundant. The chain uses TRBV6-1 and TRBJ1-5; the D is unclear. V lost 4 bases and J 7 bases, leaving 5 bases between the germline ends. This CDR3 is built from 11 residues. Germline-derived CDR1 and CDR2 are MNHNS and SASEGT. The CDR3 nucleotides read TGTGCCAGCAGTGGGACGCAGCCCCAGCATTTT. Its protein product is CASSGTQPQHF.

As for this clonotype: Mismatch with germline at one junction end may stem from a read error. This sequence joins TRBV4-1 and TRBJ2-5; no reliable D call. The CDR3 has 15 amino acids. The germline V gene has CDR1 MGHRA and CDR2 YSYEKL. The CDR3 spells CANSQVYTGTETQYF. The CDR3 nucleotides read TGTGCCAACAGCCAAGTCTACACGGGCACGGAGACCCAGTACTTC.

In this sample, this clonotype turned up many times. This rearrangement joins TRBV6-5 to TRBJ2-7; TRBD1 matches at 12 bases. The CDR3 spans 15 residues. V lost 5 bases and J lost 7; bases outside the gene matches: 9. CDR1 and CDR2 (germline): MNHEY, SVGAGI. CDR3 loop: CASSIPGQGAQEQYF. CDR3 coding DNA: TGTGCCAGCAGTATTCCGGGACAGGGGGCGCAAGAGCAGTACTTC.

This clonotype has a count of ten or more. The CDR3 nucleotides are TGTGCCAGCACCCCCCTGGAGGGGTATTTT. As protein: CASTPLEGYF. The rearrangement links TRBV5-8 to TRBJ2-3; a possible D gene is TRBD2 (6 bases). The CDR3 extends over 10 amino acids. The V gene lost 6 bases and the J gene lost 14 bases, with 13 bases spanning the gap. Germline V gene sequence: CDR1 SGHTS, CDR2 YDEGEE.

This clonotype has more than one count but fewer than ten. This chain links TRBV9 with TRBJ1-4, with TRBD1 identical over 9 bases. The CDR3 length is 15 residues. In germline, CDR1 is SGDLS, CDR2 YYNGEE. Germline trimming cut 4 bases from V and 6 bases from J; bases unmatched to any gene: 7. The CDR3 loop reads CASSFTGGDDEKLFF. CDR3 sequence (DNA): TGTGCCAGCAGCTTCACAGGGGGCGACGATGAAAAACTGTTTTTT.

The DNA of the CDR3 is TGTGCCAGCAGAGGGGTATACAATGAGCAGTTCTTC. Translation: CASRGVYNEQFF. This chain connects TRBV27 to TRBJ2-1, with D maybe TRBD1 (5 bases). The germline CDR1 and CDR2 sequences are MNHEY and SMNVEV (reference sequence). This CDR3 spans 12 amino acids. V was shortened by 6 bases and J by 4 bases, with 7 bases between the two germline ends.

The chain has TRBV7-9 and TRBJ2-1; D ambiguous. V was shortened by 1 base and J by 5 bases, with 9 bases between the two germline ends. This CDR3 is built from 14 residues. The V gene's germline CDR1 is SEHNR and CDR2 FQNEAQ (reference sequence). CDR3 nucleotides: TGTGCCAGCAGCTTAGTACCTGGAGACAATGAGCAGTTCTTC. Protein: CASSLVPGDNEQFF.

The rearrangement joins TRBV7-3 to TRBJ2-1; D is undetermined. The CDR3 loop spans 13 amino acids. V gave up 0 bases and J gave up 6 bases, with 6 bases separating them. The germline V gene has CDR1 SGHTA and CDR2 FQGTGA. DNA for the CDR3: TGTGCCAGCAGCTTAACATTTAGCAATGAGCAGTTCTTC. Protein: CASSLTFSNEQFF.

This chain's CDR3 is CASSVGEVGLYNEQFF. DNA of the CDR3: TGTGCCAGCAGCGTAGGAGAGGTCGGACTATACAATGAGCAGTTCTTC. The chain joins TRBV9 to TRBJ2-1, with a tentative D call TRBD2 (6 bases). With 0 bases removed from V and 4 bases from J, the gap between germline ends came to 14 bases. The germline V gene has CDR1 SGDLS and CDR2 YYNGEE. The CDR3 loop spans 16 amino acids.

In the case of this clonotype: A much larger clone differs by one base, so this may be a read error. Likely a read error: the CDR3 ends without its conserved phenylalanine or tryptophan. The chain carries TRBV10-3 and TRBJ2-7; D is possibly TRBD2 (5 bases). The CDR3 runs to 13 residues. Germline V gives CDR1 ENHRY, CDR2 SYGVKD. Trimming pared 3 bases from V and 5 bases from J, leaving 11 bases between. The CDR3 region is CAISDAGVDEQYS. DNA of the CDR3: TGTGCCATCAGTGACGCGGGTGTCGACGAGCAGTACTCC.

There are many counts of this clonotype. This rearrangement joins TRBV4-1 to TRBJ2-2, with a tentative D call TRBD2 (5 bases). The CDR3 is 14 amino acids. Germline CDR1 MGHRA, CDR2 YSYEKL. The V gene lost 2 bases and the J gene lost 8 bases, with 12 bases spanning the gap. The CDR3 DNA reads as TGCGCCAGCAGCCAAAGGACTGGTCGAGGGGAGCTGTTTTTT. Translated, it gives CASSQRTGRGELFF.

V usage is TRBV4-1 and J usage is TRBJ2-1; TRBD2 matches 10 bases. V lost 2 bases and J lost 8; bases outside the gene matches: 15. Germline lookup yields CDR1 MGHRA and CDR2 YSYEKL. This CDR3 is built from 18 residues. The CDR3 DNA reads TGCGCCAGCAGCCAACCCGCGGCTAGCGGGAGTACTTGGGATGAGCAGTTCTTC. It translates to CASSQPAASGSTWDEQFF.

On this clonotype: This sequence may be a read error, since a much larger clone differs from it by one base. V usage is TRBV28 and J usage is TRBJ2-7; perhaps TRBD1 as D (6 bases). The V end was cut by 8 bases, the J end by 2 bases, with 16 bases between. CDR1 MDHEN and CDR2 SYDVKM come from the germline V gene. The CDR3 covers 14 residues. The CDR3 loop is CASGALQGPYEQYF. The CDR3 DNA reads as TGTGCCAGCGGTGCGTTACAGGGCCCCTACGAGCAGTACTTC.

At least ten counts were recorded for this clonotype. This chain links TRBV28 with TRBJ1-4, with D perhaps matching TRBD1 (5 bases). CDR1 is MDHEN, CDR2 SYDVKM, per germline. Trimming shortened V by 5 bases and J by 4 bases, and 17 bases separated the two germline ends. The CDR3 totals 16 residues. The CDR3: CASSPGEGTVNEKLFF. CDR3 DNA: TGTGCCAGCAGTCCCGGAGAGGGGACCGTTAATGAAAAACTGTTTTTT.

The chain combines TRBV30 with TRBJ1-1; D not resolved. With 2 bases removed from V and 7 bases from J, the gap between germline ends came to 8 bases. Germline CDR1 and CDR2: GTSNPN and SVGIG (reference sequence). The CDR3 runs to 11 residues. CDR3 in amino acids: CAWSSGNEAFF. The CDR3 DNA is TGTGCCTGGAGTTCCGGGAATGAAGCTTTCTTT.

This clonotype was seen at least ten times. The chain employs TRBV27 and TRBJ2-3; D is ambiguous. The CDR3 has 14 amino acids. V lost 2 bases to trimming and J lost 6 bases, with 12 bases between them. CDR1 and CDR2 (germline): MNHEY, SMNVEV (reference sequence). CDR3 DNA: TGTGCCAGCAGTTTAATGGGCTTCTGGGATACGCAGTATTTT. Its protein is CASSLMGFWDTQYF.

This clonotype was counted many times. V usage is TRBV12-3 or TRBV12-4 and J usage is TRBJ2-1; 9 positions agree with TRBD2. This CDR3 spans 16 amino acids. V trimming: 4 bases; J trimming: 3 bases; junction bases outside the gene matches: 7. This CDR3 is CASSSVAGAFYNEQFF. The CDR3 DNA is TGTGCCAGCAGTTCCGTAGCGGGGGCCTTCTACAATGAGCAGTTCTTC.

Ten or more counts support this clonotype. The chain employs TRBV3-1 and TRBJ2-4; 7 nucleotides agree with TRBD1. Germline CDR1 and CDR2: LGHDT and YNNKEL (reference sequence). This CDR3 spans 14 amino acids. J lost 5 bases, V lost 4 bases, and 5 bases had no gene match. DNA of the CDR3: TGTGCCAGCAGCCTGACCGGGACAGAAAACATTCAGTACTTC. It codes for CASSLTGTENIQYF.

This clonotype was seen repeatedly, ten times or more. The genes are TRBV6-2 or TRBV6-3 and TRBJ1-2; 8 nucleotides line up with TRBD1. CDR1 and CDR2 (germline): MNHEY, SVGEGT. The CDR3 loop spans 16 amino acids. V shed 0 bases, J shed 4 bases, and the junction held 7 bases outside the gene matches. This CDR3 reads CASSYSLRTGFYGYTF. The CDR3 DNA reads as TGTGCCAGCAGTTACTCGCTCCGGACAGGGTTCTATGGCTACACCTTC.

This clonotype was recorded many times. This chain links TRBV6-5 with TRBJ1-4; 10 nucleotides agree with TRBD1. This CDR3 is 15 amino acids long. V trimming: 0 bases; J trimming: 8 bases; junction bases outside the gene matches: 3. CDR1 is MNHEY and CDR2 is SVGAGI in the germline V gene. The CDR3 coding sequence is TGTGCCAGCAGTTACTCGGTGGGACAGGGGGAAAAACTGTTTTTT. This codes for CASSYSVGQGEKLFF.

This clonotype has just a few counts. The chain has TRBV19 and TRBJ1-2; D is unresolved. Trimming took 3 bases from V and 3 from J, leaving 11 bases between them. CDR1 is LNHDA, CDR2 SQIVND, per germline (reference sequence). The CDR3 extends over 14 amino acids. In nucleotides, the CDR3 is TGTGCCAGTAGTATTTTCAGCACGGACTATGGCTACACCTTC. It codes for CASSIFSTDYGYTF.

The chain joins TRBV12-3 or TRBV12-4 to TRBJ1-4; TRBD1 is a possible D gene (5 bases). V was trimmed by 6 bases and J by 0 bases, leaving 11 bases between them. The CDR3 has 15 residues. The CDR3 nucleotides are TGTGCCAGCAGCGGGGACGGAGCAACTAATGAAAAACTGTTTTTT. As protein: CASSGDGATNEKLFF.

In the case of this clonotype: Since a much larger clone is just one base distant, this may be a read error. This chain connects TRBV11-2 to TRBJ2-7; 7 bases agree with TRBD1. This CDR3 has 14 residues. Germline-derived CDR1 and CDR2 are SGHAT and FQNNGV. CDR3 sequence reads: CAGSLPTGTGEQYF. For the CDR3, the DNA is TGTGCCGGCAGCCTCCCGACAGGGACGGGCGAGCAGTACTTC. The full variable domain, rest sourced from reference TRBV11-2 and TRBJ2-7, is EAGVAQSPRYKIIEKRQSVAFWCNPISGHATLYWYQQILGQGPKLLIQFQNNGVVDDSQLPKDRFSAERLKGVDSTLKIQPAKLEDSAVYLCAGSLPTGTGEQYFGPGTRLTVT.

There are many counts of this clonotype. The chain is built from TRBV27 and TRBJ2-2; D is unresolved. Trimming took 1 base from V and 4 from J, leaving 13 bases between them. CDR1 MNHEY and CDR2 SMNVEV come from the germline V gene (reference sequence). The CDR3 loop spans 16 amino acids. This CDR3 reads CASSLYPDPGTGELFF. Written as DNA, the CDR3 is TGTGCCAGCAGTTTATACCCAGACCCGGGCACCGGGGAGCTGTTTTTT.

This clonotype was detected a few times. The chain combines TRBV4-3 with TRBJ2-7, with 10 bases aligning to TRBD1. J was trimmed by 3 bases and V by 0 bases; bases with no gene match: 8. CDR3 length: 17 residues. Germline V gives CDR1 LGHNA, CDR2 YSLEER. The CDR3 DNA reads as TGCGCCAGCAGCCAAGATTTTTTGACAGGGGGCTTCTACGAGCAGTACTTC. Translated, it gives CASSQDFLTGGFYEQYF.